A selection of T cell receptor beta chains follows, all from one sample in a study of T cell responses to AZD1222 COVID-19 vaccine. Measured with immunoSEQ multiplex PCR; TCRdb has only the in-frame clones, and not every one. The sample holds around 130,000 clones, approximately 90% seen once. The material sequenced was peripheral blood, taken 28 days after the second AZD1222 dose. The source is an adult who received the AZD1222 COVID-19 vaccine. Both conserved end residues are part of each CDR3. The order of the fields is CDR3 DNA, CDR3 protein, V gene, clone size, J gene, D gene. The D gene is left open where the match is weak. The size entry is marked missing in some rows and otherwise reads once, few, many or a size class.

CDR3 DNA: TGTGCCAGCTCACCACGAAGCGGGGATTTAAATGAGCAGTTCTTC
CDR3 protein: CASSPRSGDLNEQFF
V gene: TRBV18
clone size: NA
J gene: TRBJ2-1
D gene: TRBD2

CDR3 DNA: TGTGCCAGTAGTATAGGGGCGACCTCGGAAAAACTGTTTTTT
CDR3 protein: CASSIGATSEKLFF
V gene: TRBV19
clone size: NA
J gene: TRBJ1-4
D gene: NA

CDR3 DNA: TGTGCCAGTAGGTTTGGGGCAATGCCCCAGCATTTT
CDR3 protein: CASRFGAMPQHF
V gene: TRBV19
clone size: NA
J gene: TRBJ1-5
D gene: NA

CDR3 DNA: TGTGCCAGCAACAACAGGGAGGGTGAAAAACTGTTTTTT
CDR3 protein: CASNNREGEKLFF
V gene: TRBV28
clone size: once
J gene: TRBJ1-4
D gene: NA

CDR3 DNA: TGTGCCAGCAGCTCAGACGGACACGGAGGGTCTGAAGCTTTCTTT
CDR3 protein: CASSSDGHGGSEAFF
V gene: TRBV6-2/TRBV6-3
clone size: few
J gene: TRBJ1-1
D gene: NA

CDR3 DNA: TGTGCCAGCACCCATCTCCCCACAGAGCCCCAGCATTTT
CDR3 protein: CASTHLPTEPQHF
V gene: TRBV6-5
clone size: NA
J gene: TRBJ1-5
D gene: NA

CDR3 DNA: TGTGCCAGCAGCTTAGCGGGAGTAACAGATACGCAGTATTTT
CDR3 protein: CASSLAGVTDTQYF
V gene: TRBV11-1
clone size: NA
J gene: TRBJ2-3
D gene: NA

CDR3 DNA: TGTGCCAGCAGTTTATCGATGACTCTTGGAAACACCATATATTTT
CDR3 protein: CASSLSMTLGNTIYF
V gene: TRBV27
clone size: NA
J gene: TRBJ1-3
D gene: NA

CDR3 DNA: TGTGCCAGCAGTGAAAGGGCAGGCTCCAAGATTTACAATGAGCAGTTCTTC
CDR3 protein: CASSERAGSKIYNEQFF
V gene: TRBV6-1
clone size: few
J gene: TRBJ2-1
D gene: NA

CDR3 DNA: TGTGCCAGCCGGGGGGGAAGCTCCTACAATGAGCAGTTCTTC
CDR3 protein: CASRGGSSYNEQFF
V gene: TRBV5-4
clone size: NA
J gene: TRBJ2-1
D gene: TRBD2

CDR3 DNA: TGTGCCACCAGTGGGACAGGTGGTTCGTACGAGCAGTACTTC
CDR3 protein: CATSGTGGSYEQYF
V gene: TRBV24-1
clone size: NA
J gene: TRBJ2-7
D gene: TRBD1

CDR3 DNA: TGTGCCAGCGCCCCGGGGGAGGGAACTACGCAGTATTTT
CDR3 protein: CASAPGEGTTQYF
V gene: TRBV5-5
clone size: NA
J gene: TRBJ2-3
D gene: TRBD2

CDR3 DNA: TGCGCCAGCAGCGCCTCAACAGGGTCAGATACGCAGTATTTT
CDR3 protein: CASSASTGSDTQYF
V gene: TRBV5-1
clone size: NA
J gene: TRBJ2-3
D gene: NA

CDR3 DNA: TGTGCCAGTAGTATCGGGGGCGCCTACGAGCAGTACTTC
CDR3 protein: CASSIGGAYEQYF
V gene: TRBV19
clone size: once
J gene: TRBJ2-7
D gene: NA

CDR3 DNA: TGTGCCAGCAGCACCACAGGGATGAAGAACACTGAAGCTTTCTTT
CDR3 protein: CASSTTGMKNTEAFF
V gene: TRBV11-2
clone size: NA
J gene: TRBJ1-1
D gene: NA

CDR3 DNA: TGTGCCATCAGGTGGACGAATGGGGGCCCTGAAGCTTTCTTT
CDR3 protein: CAIRWTNGGPEAFF
V gene: TRBV10-3
clone size: NA
J gene: TRBJ1-1
D gene: NA

CDR3 DNA: TGTGCCAGCAGCCAGTCCCTCTCTTGGGAGGGAAAACTGTTTTTT
CDR3 protein: CASSQSLSWEGKLFF
V gene: TRBV4-2
clone size: NA
J gene: TRBJ1-4
D gene: NA